Below are 6 T cell receptor beta chains sequenced from a single sample in a study of radiation and T cells in renal cell carcinoma. Assay used: immunoSEQ multiplex PCR; TCRdb lists only in-frame clones, some missing. The sample includes roughly 120,000 clones, around four fifths seen only once; the top ten take about 1.9%. Time point described: blood 2 weeks post-SBRT. Stated treatment: 15 Gy SBRT to primary tumor, nephrectomy 4 weeks later. The sample here was blood, taken from a patient whose treatment included radiotherapy and nephrectomy. These receptor sequences come from an older woman with renal cell carcinoma.

V gene TRBV9 combines with J gene TRBJ1-4; the D gene is possibly TRBD1 (5 bases). The CDR3 has 15 residues. Germline CDR1 is SGDLS and CDR2 is YYNGEE. Trimming took off 3 bases at V and 8 bases at J, with 17 bases between the two ends. The CDR3 coding sequence is TGTGCCAGCAGCGCCTACAGCCAGGGAGGAGAAAAACTGTTTTTT. The encoded protein is CASSAYSQGGEKLFF.

The rearrangement uses TRBV5-4 and TRBJ2-2; TRBD2 matches at 11 bases. With V trimmed by 0 bases and J by 0 bases, 1 base remained unmatched. Germline loops: CDR1 SGHNT, CDR2 YYREEE (reference sequence). The CDR3 extends over 17 amino acids. The chain's CDR3 is CASSLGSGRANTGELFF. In DNA form, the CDR3 reads TGTGCCAGCAGCTTGGGTAGCGGGAGGGCGAACACCGGGGAGCTGTTTTTT.

This clone showed up just a few times. CDR3 sequence: CASSIDSVRGSGGANEQFF. The CDR3 DNA is TGTGCCAGTAGTATAGATTCGGTCCGAGGTAGCGGGGGGGCTAATGAGCAGTTCTTC. The chain combines TRBV19 with TRBJ2-1, with 11 bases identical to TRBD2. CDR3 length equals 19 residues. The germline CDR1 and CDR2 sequences are LNHDA and SQIVND (reference sequence). Unmatched junction bases numbered 14, after V lost 0 bases and J lost 7 bases.

The gene calls are TRBV20-1 and TRBJ2-7, with D unresolved. Germline CDR1 reads DFQATT; CDR2 reads SNEGSKA (reference sequence). The germline V and J ends were trimmed by 6 bases and 3 bases, with 9 bases remaining between them. The CDR3 covers 11 residues. CDR3 in DNA: TGCAGTGCCTCCCGGGTCTACGAGCAGTACTTC. This codes for CSASRVYEQYF.

V and J are TRBV6-1 and TRBJ1-2; 8 bases are a match to TRBD1. After removal of 7 bases from V and 8 bases from J, the junction contained 9 bases not matched to a gene. From germline, CDR1 is MNHNS and CDR2 SASEGT. The length of the CDR3 is 13 residues. The chain's CDR3 is CASNLDRAGGYTF. The CDR3 coding sequence is TGTGCCAGCAACCTGGACAGGGCGGGAGGCTACACCTTC.

The rearrangement joins TRBV19 to TRBJ2-3, with D possibly being TRBD1 or TRBD2 (5 bases each). Germline-derived CDR1 and CDR2 are LNHDA and SQIVND (reference sequence). This CDR3 comprises 15 residues. V lost 8 bases and J 2 bases, leaving 17 bases between the germline ends. The CDR3, as DNA: TGTGCCAGTCGGGACGGCGGAGGTAACACAGATACGCAGTATTTT. This encodes CASRDGGGNTDTQYF.